A selection of T cell receptor beta chains follows, all from one sample in a study of blood T cell repertoires in COVID-19. The repertoire was sequenced with immunoSEQ multiplex PCR; TCRdb's copy has only in-frame clones and lacks some. The repertoire includes 250,000 to 350,000 clones, 90% of them detected once, and around 4.5% sits in the top ten. The sample taken for sequencing was PBMCs or T cells enriched from blood (not recorded which). Source of these receptors: a woman aged 18 to 35 with acute COVID-19. CDR3s include the opening cysteine and the closing phenylalanine or tryptophan. A D gene is named only where the DNA matches it firmly. The size of a clone is reported for some rows only, either as once, few or many, or as a class for expanded clones.

>.|TRBV9|TRBJ2-3|.
TGTGCCAGCAGCTCCCCAGGGTCTGCCCCCAGGGATACGCAGTATTTT
CASSSPGSAPRDTQYF
>.|TRBV7-2|TRBJ2-4|.
TGTGCCAGCAGCTTAGTGGCCAGGGGGGAGAACATTCAGTACTTC
CASSLVARGENIQYF
>.|TRBV10-3|TRBJ2-2|.
TGTGCCATCAGAGGAGTGGAGAACACCGGGGAGCTGTTTTTT
CAIRGVENTGELFF
>TRBD1|TRBV5-1|TRBJ2-7|.
TGCGCCAGTACTCCAGGGGGCCACGAGCAGTACTTC
CASTPGGHEQYF
>.|TRBV18|TRBJ1-1|.
TGTGCCAGCTCACCAGCAACCGGGAACACTGAAGCTTTCTTT
CASSPATGNTEAFF
>.|TRBV19|TRBJ1-2|.
TGTGCCAGTAGTATTATGGGGTTGGGAGGCTATGGCTACACCTTC
CASSIMGLGGYGYTF
>TRBD2|TRBV29-1|TRBJ2-7|.
TGCAGCGTTATTGCAGCGGGAGGGGGGTACGAGCAGTACTTC
CSVIAAGGGYEQYF
>.|TRBV12-3/TRBV12-4|TRBJ1-1|.
TGTGCCAGCACCAAGGGGGTGGCCACTGAAGCTTTCTTT
CASTKGVATEAFF
>.|TRBV19|TRBJ2-7|once
TGTGCCACCGGACACCAGGGCCCCTACGAGCAGTACTTC
CATGHQGPYEQYF
>.|TRBV14|TRBJ1-2|.
TGTGCCAGCAGCCAGGGGGCTGAGATTGGCTACACCTTC
CASSQGAEIGYTF
>TRBD1|TRBV7-9|TRBJ1-2|.
TGTGCCAGCAGCTTACAACAGGGGGGTCCCTATGGCTACACCTTC
CASSLQQGGPYGYTF
>TRBD2|TRBV27|TRBJ2-1|.
TGTGCCAGCAGTTACGAAATCGGGAGGCATGAGCAGTTCTTC
CASSYEIGRHEQFF
>.|TRBV9|TRBJ2-6|.
TGTGCCAGCAGCGTAGCCCTATCTGGGGCCAACGTCCTGACTTTC
CASSVALSGANVLTF
>TRBD2|TRBV19|TRBJ2-1|.
TGTGCCAGTAGTATATCTAGCGGGGCTTACAATGAGCAGTTCTTC
CASSISSGAYNEQFF
>.|TRBV5-1|TRBJ1-1|.
TGCGCCAGCAGCTTGACACCATCCAGCACTGAAGCTTTCTTT
CASSLTPSSTEAFF
>TRBD1|TRBV28|TRBJ2-7|.
TGTGCCAGCAGTTCGCCGGGACAGGGCTCCTACGAGCAGTACTTC
CASSSPGQGSYEQYF
>TRBD2|TRBV7-3|TRBJ2-2|.
TGTGCCAGCAGCCCCACCCCACTAGCGGGAGTCGGGTCCGGGGAGCTGTTTTTT
CASSPTPLAGVGSGELFF
>.|TRBV5-8|TRBJ2-3|.
TGTGCCAGCAGCCCCCACCGGGGCACAGATACGCAGTATTTT
CASSPHRGTDTQYF
>TRBD1|TRBV3-1/TRBV3-2|TRBJ2-2|.
TGTGCCAGCAGTCGACACGGGACAGGGAACGCGAACACCGGGGAGCTGTTTTTT
CASSRHGTGNANTGELFF
>TRBD2|TRBV5-1|TRBJ2-2|.
TGCGCCAGCAGCTTTATAGCGGGACTAGCGGGAACCGGGGAGCTGTTTTTT
CASSFIAGLAGTGELFF
>TRBD1|TRBV28|TRBJ1-5|.
TGTGCCAGCAGTCCGCGACAGGGAAGCCAGCCCCAGCATTTT
CASSPRQGSQPQHF
>.|TRBV5-4|TRBJ2-5|.
TGTGCCAGCAGCTTGGCGGGGGAGATGGTGTACCAAGAGACCCAGTACTTC
CASSLAGEMVYQETQYF
>.|TRBV9|TRBJ1-1|.
TGTGCCAGCAGCGTAGATGCAGGGAGGGCTGAAGCTTTCTTT
CASSVDAGRAEAFF
>.|TRBV29-1|TRBJ1-1|once
TGCAGCGTTGAGAGGACGGGGTGGGCTTTCTTT
CSVERTGWAFF
>TRBD2|TRBV5-1|TRBJ2-1|.
TGCGCCAGCAGCTCAACCATCCTAGCGGGAGTTAATGAGCAGTTCTTC
CASSSTILAGVNEQFF
>TRBD1|TRBV7-9|TRBJ1-3|.
TGTGCCAGCAGCAAATCCGCGACAGGGGACAACACCATATATTTT
CASSKSATGDNTIYF
>.|TRBV11-2|TRBJ1-1|.
TGTGCCAGCAGCTTAAGGAGCACTGAAGCTTTCTTT
CASSLRSTEAFF
>.|TRBV7-2|TRBJ1-1|few
TGTGCCAGCAGCAAGCCAGGGAACACTGAAGCTTTCTTT
CASSKPGNTEAFF
>TRBD1|TRBV6-4|TRBJ2-2|.
TGTGCCAGCAGTCCCCGGGACAGGGGCTACCAACCGAACACCGGGGAGCTGTTTTTT
CASSPRDRGYQPNTGELFF
>.|TRBV27|TRBJ2-7|few
TGTGCCAGCAGTGTAAGGGCAGGAGGGGTCGGCCTCTACGAGCAGTACTTC
CASSVRAGGVGLYEQYF
>.|TRBV6-1|TRBJ2-2|once
TGTGCCAGCAGTGAGTCCGGGAGAGGTTCCGGGGAGCTGTTTTTT
CASSESGRGSGELFF
>.|TRBV28|TRBJ1-2|.
TGTGCCAGCAGTACACAGTCCCAATTCTATGGCTACACCTTC
CASSTQSQFYGYTF
>.|TRBV5-5|TRBJ2-3|.
TGTGCCAGCAGCCCCAGGATCACCGAAAAGAATACGCAGTATTTT
CASSPRITEKNTQYF
>.|TRBV28|TRBJ1-2|.
TGTGCCAGCAGTTTGGTCCCGACCCAGGTCTTC
CASSLVPTQVF
>.|TRBV2|TRBJ2-1|.
TGTGCCAGCAGTGGGGGGGGCACTAGTAACAATGAGCAGTTCTTC
CASSGGGTSNNEQFF
>TRBD1|TRBV28|TRBJ1-2|.
TGTGCCAGCAGTCTCGGACAGGGTGCCTATGGCTACACCTTC
CASSLGQGAYGYTF
>.|TRBV24-1|TRBJ1-1|.
TGTGCCACCAGACCCAACCGAGGGAGCATGAACACTGAAGCTTTCTTT
CATRPNRGSMNTEAFF
>TRBD1|TRBV20-1|TRBJ1-5|.
TGCAGTGCGGGACAGGGTCAGCCCCAGCATTTT
CSAGQGQPQHF
>.|TRBV9|TRBJ2-7|once
TGTGCCAGCAGCGTGGGTGACGGGGCCTACGAGCAGTACTTC
CASSVGDGAYEQYF
>.|TRBV27|TRBJ2-7|.
TGTGCCAGCAGAGGCGGGGTCCACGAGCAGTACTTC
CASRGGVHEQYF
>TRBD1|TRBV5-1|TRBJ1-2|few
TGCGCCAGCAGCGACAGGGCTAACTATGGCTACACCTTC
CASSDRANYGYTF
>.|TRBV15|TRBJ1-5|.
TGTGCCACCAGCAGAGATCCTAGACAGGTGTTAAGCAATCAGCCCCAGCATTTT
CATSRDPRQVLSNQPQHF
>.|TRBV6-6|TRBJ1-2|.
TGTGCCAGCACTGAGGGAGCGAACTATGGCTACACCTTC
CASTEGANYGYTF
>.|TRBV6-5|TRBJ2-2|.
TGTGCCAGCAGTACCGGGAGCAACACCGGGGAGCTGTTTTTT
CASSTGSNTGELFF
>TRBD1|TRBV29-1|TRBJ2-5|.
TGCAGCGGGGGACAGGGCCGAGAGACCCAGTACTTC
CSGGQGRETQYF
>TRBD1|TRBV5-4|TRBJ1-2|once
TGTGCCAGCAGCCTTACAGGGGGCGATCGGAGCTATGGCTACACCTTC
CASSLTGGDRSYGYTF
>.|TRBV3-1/TRBV3-2|TRBJ1-1|.
TGTGCCAGCAGCCAAAACGTCAGGGCCAGCAATGAAGCTTTCTTT
CASSQNVRASNEAFF
>TRBD1|TRBV19|TRBJ1-1|.
TGTGCCAGTAGTGTTTCCGGGACAGGGTGGACTGAAGCTTTCTTT
CASSVSGTGWTEAFF
>TRBD2|TRBV4-2|TRBJ2-1|.
TGTGCCAGCAGCCAAGAGGGCGCGGGAGACTACAATGAGCAGTTCTTC
CASSQEGAGDYNEQFF
>.|TRBV7-9|TRBJ1-2|few
TGTGCCAGCAGCGGAACAACTGGGGCCTATGGCTACACCTTC
CASSGTTGAYGYTF
>TRBD2|TRBV5-1|TRBJ2-1|once
TGCGCCAGCAGCTGGGATAGCGGGAGGGGCTCCTACAATGAGCAGTTCTTC
CASSWDSGRGSYNEQFF
>.|TRBV6-5|TRBJ1-5|.
TGTGCCAGCAGTTACTCCCGGGAGGATCAGCCCCAGCATTTT
CASSYSREDQPQHF
>TRBD1|TRBV27|TRBJ2-2|.
TGTGCCAGCAGTATGACAGGGTTACGCACCGGGGAGCTGTTTTTT
CASSMTGLRTGELFF
>TRBD1|TRBV9|TRBJ2-2|.
TGTGCCAGCAGCGAGGGGACAGGGAACACCGGGGAGCTGTTTTTT
CASSEGTGNTGELFF
>.|TRBV29-1|TRBJ1-5|.
TGCAGCGTTAAGAAGCAGGGCAATCAGCCCCAGCATTTT
CSVKKQGNQPQHF
>.|TRBV3-1/TRBV3-2|TRBJ2-2|.
TGTGCCAGCACCCCCCGTTCGAACACCGGGGAGCTGTTTTTT
CASTPRSNTGELFF
>TRBD2|TRBV28|TRBJ2-1|.
TGTGCCAGCAGTTTCCCTCATAGGCGGGAGTGGAATGAGCAGTTCTTC
CASSFPHRREWNEQFF
>TRBD1|TRBV29-1|TRBJ1-3|.
TGCAGCGTCGTTGACAGGGGGGCTGGAAACACCATATATTTT
CSVVDRGAGNTIYF